At least ten counts were recorded for the clone carrying this T cell receptor (beta chain). The antigen is not known. These data originate in a study of T-cell reconstitution after alpha-beta-depleted transplantation in children. The study's findings and limits: It was newly produced T cells that mostly accounted for T-cell counts and diversity one year after transplant.

TCRbeta library construction was performed incorporating unique molecular identifiers. TCRdb redid the calling of the PCR reads with MiXCR, one entry per CDR3 protein. The sample lists just under 350,000 distinct CDR3 sequences; roughly 16% were seen once. This CDR3 spans 14 amino acids. Unmatched junction bases numbered 1, after V lost 3 bases and J lost 4 bases. The sample was PBMCs, mostly from graft donor cells, taken 360 days after TCRalphabeta/CD19-depleted stem cell transplant. The chain employs TRBV12-3 or TRBV12-4 and TRBJ2-2, with 8 bases lining up with TRBD2. This clonotype was obtained from a male patient between 2 and 15 years old who had a stem cell transplant for acute lymphoblastic leukemia, so the T cells may come from the graft donor. Here the CDR3 reads CASSFTSGTGELFF. The CDR3 DNA is TGTGCCAGCAGTTTTACTAGCGGCACCGGGGAGCTGTTTTTT.